This entry is about one T cell receptor (beta chain). The length of the CDR3 is 17 residues. The V gene end was trimmed by 5 bases and the J gene end by 1 base; junction bases not matched to a gene: 6. Germline V gives CDR1 SEHNR, CDR2 FQNEAQ (reference sequence). Assay used: immunoSEQ multiplex PCR; TCRdb lists only in-frame clones, some missing. The sample contains around 140,000 clones, around 93% of which appear only once. The data were taken from a study of T cell responses to AZD1222 COVID-19 vaccine. The source is an adult who received the AZD1222 COVID-19 vaccine. Sequenced material: peripheral blood, taken 28 days after the second AZD1222 dose. The chain combines TRBV7-9 with TRBJ2-3; 13 nucleotides align to TRBD2. The CDR3: CASSPRTSGSRTDTQYF. The DNA of the CDR3 is TGTGCCAGCAGCCCTCGGACTAGCGGGAGCCGCACAGATACGCAGTATTTT.